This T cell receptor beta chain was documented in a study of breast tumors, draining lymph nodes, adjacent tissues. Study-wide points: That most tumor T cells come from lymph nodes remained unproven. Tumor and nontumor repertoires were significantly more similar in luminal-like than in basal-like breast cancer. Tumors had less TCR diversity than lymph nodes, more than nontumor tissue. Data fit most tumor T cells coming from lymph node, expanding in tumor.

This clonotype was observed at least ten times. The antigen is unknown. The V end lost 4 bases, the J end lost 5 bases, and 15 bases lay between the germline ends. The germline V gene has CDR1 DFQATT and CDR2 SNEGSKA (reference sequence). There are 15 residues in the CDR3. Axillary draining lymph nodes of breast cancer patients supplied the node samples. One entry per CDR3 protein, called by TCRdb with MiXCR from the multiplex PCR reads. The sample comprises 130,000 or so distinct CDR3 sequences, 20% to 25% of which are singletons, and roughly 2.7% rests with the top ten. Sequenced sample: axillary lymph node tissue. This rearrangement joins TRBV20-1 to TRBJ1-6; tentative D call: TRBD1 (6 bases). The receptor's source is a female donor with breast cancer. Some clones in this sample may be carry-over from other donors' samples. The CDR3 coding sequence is TGCAGTGCTAACACAGGGTTTTACGATAATTCACCCCTCCACTTT. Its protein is CSANTGFYDNSPLHF.